This is a list of T cell receptor beta chains from one sample in a study of CD8+ T cells in alopecia areata. Libraries were prepared by immunoSEQ multiplex PCR; TCRdb keeps only in-frame clonotypes and omits some of them. The data contain 150,000 to 200,000 clones, 50% to 75% of them seen just once; the ten biggest clones take up 16%. The material was CD4+ T cells sorted from blood, obtained between weeks 55 and 65, from a patient treated with tofacitinib. The receptor set was obtained from a human donor with alopecia areata. The CDR3 runs from the conserved cysteine through the conserved F or W. D genes are given only for firm matches. The size of a clone is reported for some rows only, either as once, few or many, or as a class for expanded clones.

d_call: NA; j_call: TRBJ2-7; clone_size: NA; v_call: TRBV5-1; cdr3_nt: TGCGCCAGCAGCTTGGCTCTATCCTACGAGCAGTACTTC; cdr3_aa: CASSLALSYEQYF
d_call: NA; j_call: TRBJ2-7; clone_size: NA; v_call: TRBV2; cdr3_nt: TGTGCCAGCACCACCGGTACGCCTGGGAGGTACGAGCAGTACTTC; cdr3_aa: CASTTGTPGRYEQYF
d_call: NA; j_call: TRBJ1-2; clone_size: NA; v_call: TRBV18; cdr3_nt: TGTGCCAGCTCGACAGACACAAAGGACTATGGCTACACCTTC; cdr3_aa: CASSTDTKDYGYTF
d_call: TRBD1; j_call: TRBJ2-7; clone_size: NA; v_call: TRBV7-2; cdr3_nt: TGTGCCAGCAGCTCCTTTACGCGGGACAGGGGCTACGAGCAGTACTTC; cdr3_aa: CASSSFTRDRGYEQYF
d_call: NA; j_call: TRBJ1-1; clone_size: NA; v_call: TRBV6-5; cdr3_nt: TGTGCCAGCAGTGCCTTTAGAGTCAACACTGAAGCTTTCTTT; cdr3_aa: CASSAFRVNTEAFF
d_call: NA; j_call: TRBJ1-5; clone_size: once; v_call: TRBV27; cdr3_nt: TGTGCCAGCAGGAGGGGCCAAGGAAATCAGCCCCAGCATTTT; cdr3_aa: CASRRGQGNQPQHF
d_call: NA; j_call: TRBJ1-3; clone_size: few; v_call: TRBV5-5; cdr3_nt: TGTGCCAGCAGCTCCAAAAACCTCTACTCTGGAAACACCATATATTTT; cdr3_aa: CASSSKNLYSGNTIYF
d_call: NA; j_call: TRBJ2-2; clone_size: few; v_call: TRBV27; cdr3_nt: TGTGCCAGCAGTTTAGGGGATGTTGGGGCCGGGGAGCTGTTTTTT; cdr3_aa: CASSLGDVGAGELFF
d_call: NA; j_call: TRBJ2-2; clone_size: few; v_call: TRBV18; cdr3_nt: TGTGCCAGCTCACCGCCGTTGGGTACCGACACCGGGGAGCTGTTTTTT; cdr3_aa: CASSPPLGTDTGELFF
d_call: NA; j_call: TRBJ1-1; clone_size: NA; v_call: TRBV18; cdr3_nt: TGTGCCAGCTCTAACCAAGGGGTCACTGAAGCTTTCTTT; cdr3_aa: CASSNQGVTEAFF
d_call: TRBD1; j_call: TRBJ1-1; clone_size: NA; v_call: TRBV10-3; cdr3_nt: TGTGCCATCAGTGAGATCTTGGGACAGGGAAGGTGGACTGAAGCTTTCTTT; cdr3_aa: CAISEILGQGRWTEAFF
d_call: NA; j_call: TRBJ1-1; clone_size: NA; v_call: TRBV29-1; cdr3_nt: TGCAGCGTTGTCGGCAGACTGAACACTGAAGCTTTCTTT; cdr3_aa: CSVVGRLNTEAFF
d_call: NA; j_call: TRBJ2-5; clone_size: NA; v_call: TRBV18; cdr3_nt: TGTGCCAGCTCACCGTTGGCCGGTACGGAGACCCAGTACTTC; cdr3_aa: CASSPLAGTETQYF
d_call: NA; j_call: TRBJ2-1; clone_size: NA; v_call: TRBV7-2; cdr3_nt: TGTGCCAGCAGCTCCAATGGAGTTGGGCTGGCTGAGCAGTTCTTC; cdr3_aa: CASSSNGVGLAEQFF
d_call: TRBD2; j_call: TRBJ2-5; clone_size: NA; v_call: TRBV11-2; cdr3_nt: TGTGCCAGCAGCTTAGGTGGGACTAGCGGGGGATTGACCCAGTACTTC; cdr3_aa: CASSLGGTSGGLTQYF
d_call: NA; j_call: TRBJ2-3; clone_size: few; v_call: TRBV20-1; cdr3_nt: TGCAGCTTCCCTGACCGTGATACGCAGTATTTT; cdr3_aa: CSFPDRDTQYF
d_call: TRBD2; j_call: TRBJ2-5; clone_size: NA; v_call: TRBV9; cdr3_nt: TGTGCCAGCAGCCCGCTACGGACTAGCGGGGGGGCGTGGCGTGAGACCCAGTACTTC; cdr3_aa: CASSPLRTSGGAWRETQYF
d_call: NA; j_call: TRBJ2-2; clone_size: many; v_call: TRBV18; cdr3_nt: TGTGCCAGCTCACCACCAAGGGGGAACACCGGGGAGCTGTTTTTT; cdr3_aa: CASSPPRGNTGELFF
d_call: NA; j_call: TRBJ1-5; clone_size: NA; v_call: TRBV30; cdr3_nt: TGTGCCTGGAGTATGACCCCTAATCAGCCCCAGCATTTT; cdr3_aa: CAWSMTPNQPQHF
d_call: NA; j_call: TRBJ2-5; clone_size: many; v_call: TRBV5-4; cdr3_nt: TGTGCCAGCAGCTGGACCGCAGGAGAGACCCAGTACTTC; cdr3_aa: CASSWTAGETQYF
d_call: NA; j_call: TRBJ2-5; clone_size: NA; v_call: TRBV11-1; cdr3_nt: TGTGCCAGCAGCTTCGGAAGGTCTCAGGGGAGGGAGACCCAGTACTTC; cdr3_aa: CASSFGRSQGRETQYF
d_call: NA; j_call: TRBJ2-5; clone_size: NA; v_call: TRBV18; cdr3_nt: TGTGCCAGCTCACCTGGGCGCCAAGAGACCCAGTACTTC; cdr3_aa: CASSPGRQETQYF
d_call: NA; j_call: TRBJ2-7; clone_size: few; v_call: TRBV29-1; cdr3_nt: TGCAGCGTCGCGACAGGATTCTCCTACGAGCAGTACTTC; cdr3_aa: CSVATGFSYEQYF
d_call: NA; j_call: TRBJ2-7; clone_size: once; v_call: TRBV6-1; cdr3_nt: TGTGCCAGCAGTGAACATACAGACGAGCAGTACTTC; cdr3_aa: CASSEHTDEQYF
d_call: TRBD1; j_call: TRBJ2-4; clone_size: NA; v_call: TRBV7-3; cdr3_nt: TGTGCCAGCAGCTCCTTACAGGGGGACATTCAGTACTTC; cdr3_aa: CASSSLQGDIQYF
d_call: TRBD2; j_call: TRBJ2-5; clone_size: NA; v_call: TRBV6-5; cdr3_nt: TGTGCCAGCAGTTACTCTCCTAGCGGGGGCCAAGAGACCCAGTACTTC; cdr3_aa: CASSYSPSGGQETQYF
d_call: NA; j_call: TRBJ1-1; clone_size: NA; v_call: TRBV4-1; cdr3_nt: TGCGCCAGCAGCGCCTACCGGCCAATGAACACTGAAGCTTTCTTT; cdr3_aa: CASSAYRPMNTEAFF